Listed here are 2 T cell receptor beta chains from one sample, sequenced in a study of response to subunit inactivated influenza vaccine. TCRdb called the RT-PCR reads again in MiXCR, with one record for every CDR3 protein. Counted here are more than 450,000 distinct CDR3 sequences, 10% to 15% occurring once; the ten biggest clones make up roughly 10%. The sequencing here drew on PBMCs from blood, taken on the day of vaccination. Every receptor here comes from a man aged 50 to 60 who received an inactivated influenza vaccine.

The table lists this clonotype with a few counts. The chain joins TRBV5-1 to TRBJ2-5, with 10 bases identical to TRBD1. The V gene end was trimmed by 4 bases and the J gene end by 4 bases; junction bases not matched to a gene: 7. The CDR3 loop spans 15 amino acids. The germline CDR1 and CDR2 sequences are SGHRS and YFSETQ. The CDR3 sequence is CASSISGTGVETQYF. CDR3 in DNA: TGCGCCAGCAGCATCTCCGGGACAGGGGTAGAGACCCAGTACTTC.

CDR3 amino acids: CASSPGTVGDVFF. The CDR3 region has the DNA TGTGCCAGCAGCCCTGGGACGGTGGGGGATGTGTTTTTT. The chain has TRBV7-2 and TRBJ2-2; D is possibly TRBD1 or TRBD2 (5 bases each). The CDR3 has 13 amino acids. CDR1 SGHTA and CDR2 FQGNSA come from the germline V gene. V gave up 5 bases and J gave up 15 bases, with 19 bases separating them.